This TCR beta chain was sequenced during a study of shared clonotypes between healthy human individuals. Looking at the study overall: The study drew on two women and three men aged 18 to 49 as donors.

As to this clone: Its antigen remains unidentified.

Study-wide findings and caveats: The sharing of 5% to 6.5% of naive CD4 clonotypes was seen across several donors. In having few donors, the study represented limited genetic and exposure-history diversity.

Data came from immunoSEQ multiplex PCR; TCRdb stores just in-frame clones and leaves some out. The sample records about 2.3 million clones, about nine tenths being singletons. Naive CD45RA+ and memory CD45RA-negative subsets were split from CD4+ cells. The CDR3 extends over 15 amino acids. Looked up from germline, CDR1 is LNHDA and CDR2 is SQIVND (reference sequence). After removal of 6 bases from V and 3 bases from J, the junction contained 7 bases not matched to a gene. This receptor was identified in a man aged 18 to 29 in good health. Some clones in this sample may be carry-over from other donors' samples. Sequences were obtained from naive CD4+ T cells from PBMCs. Described subset: CD45RA+ positively selected. This chain connects TRBV19 to TRBJ1-3; TRBD1 matches 8 bases. The CDR3 here is CASSPRTGYGNTIYF. The CDR3 coding sequence is TGTGCCAGTAGCCCGAGGACAGGGTATGGAAACACCATATATTTT.